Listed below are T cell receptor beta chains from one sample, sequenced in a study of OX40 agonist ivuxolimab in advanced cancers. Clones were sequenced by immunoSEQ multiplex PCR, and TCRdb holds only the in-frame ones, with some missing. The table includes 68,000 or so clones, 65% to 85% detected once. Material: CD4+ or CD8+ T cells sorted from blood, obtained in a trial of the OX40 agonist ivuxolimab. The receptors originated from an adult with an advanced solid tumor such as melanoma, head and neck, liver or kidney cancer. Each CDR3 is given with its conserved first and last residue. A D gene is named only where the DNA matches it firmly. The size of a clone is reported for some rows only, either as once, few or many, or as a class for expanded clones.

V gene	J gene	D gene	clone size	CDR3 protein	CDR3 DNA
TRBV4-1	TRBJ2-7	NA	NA	CASSQVRFSYEQYF	TGCGCCAGCAGCCAGGTCAGGTTCTCCTACGAGCAGTACTTC
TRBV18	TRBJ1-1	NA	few	CASSPPARGVNTEAFF	TGTGCCAGCTCACCACCGGCCAGGGGTGTGAACACTGAAGCTTTCTTT
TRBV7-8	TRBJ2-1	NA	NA	CASSLVGYIINEQFF	TGTGCCAGCAGCTTAGTTGGGTACATTATAAATGAGCAGTTCTTC
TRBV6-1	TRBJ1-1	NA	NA	CASSEGGHTFEAFF	TGTGCCAGCAGTGAAGGGGGACACACCTTTGAAGCTTTCTTT
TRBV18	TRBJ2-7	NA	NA	CASSPDFSYEQYF	TGTGCCAGCTCACCAGATTTTTCCTACGAGCAGTACTTC
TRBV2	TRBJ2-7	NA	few	CASKSGPTLHEQYF	TGTGCCAGCAAATCAGGGCCCACCCTGCACGAGCAGTACTTC
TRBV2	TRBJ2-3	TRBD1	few	CASRRPGQGDADTQYF	TGTGCCAGCAGAAGACCGGGACAGGGGGACGCAGATACGCAGTATTTT
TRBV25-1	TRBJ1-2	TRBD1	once	CASSDPGAGGRVGGYTF	TGTGCCAGCAGTGACCCGGGAGCAGGGGGCCGAGTCGGTGGCTACACCTTC
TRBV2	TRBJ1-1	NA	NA	CASSEERPRNTEAFF	TGTGCCAGCAGTGAAGAGAGACCCCGGAACACTGAAGCTTTCTTT
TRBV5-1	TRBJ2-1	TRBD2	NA	CASSLGLAGGPPHYNEQFF	TGCGCCAGCAGCTTGGGGCTAGCGGGAGGCCCCCCCCACTACAATGAGCAGTTCTTC
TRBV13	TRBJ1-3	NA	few	CASSPTGVGNTIYF	TGTGCCAGCAGCCCCACGGGGGTCGGAAACACCATATATTTT
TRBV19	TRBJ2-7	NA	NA	CSAGGPGEQYF	TGCAGCGCTGGGGGGCCTGGGGAGCAGTACTTC
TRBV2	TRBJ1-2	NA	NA	CAGRESANYGYTF	TGTGCCGGCCGGGAGTCCGCTAACTATGGCTACACCTTC
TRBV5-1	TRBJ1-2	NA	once	CASSFRQGSDGYTF	TGCGCCAGCAGCTTCCGTCAGGGGTCGGATGGCTACACCTTC
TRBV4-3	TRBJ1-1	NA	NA	CASSHDSEAFF	TGCGCCAGCAGCCACGACAGCGAAGCTTTCTTT
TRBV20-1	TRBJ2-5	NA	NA	CSAKARETQYF	TGCAGTGCTAAGGCCCGAGAGACCCAGTACTTC
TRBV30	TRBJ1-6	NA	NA	CAWSWGVVDSPLHF	TGTGCCTGGAGTTGGGGCGTTGTGGATTCACCCCTCCACTTT
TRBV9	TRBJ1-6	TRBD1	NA	CASSPARQGWASPLHF	TGTGCCAGCAGCCCCGCCAGACAGGGGTGGGCTTCACCCCTCCACTTT
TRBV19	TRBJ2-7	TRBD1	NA	CASLSRGPPYEQYF	TGTGCCAGCCTCTCCAGGGGGCCCCCCTACGAGCAGTACTTC
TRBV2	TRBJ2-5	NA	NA	CASGGLEETQYF	TGTGCCAGCGGCGGACTCGAAGAGACCCAGTACTTC